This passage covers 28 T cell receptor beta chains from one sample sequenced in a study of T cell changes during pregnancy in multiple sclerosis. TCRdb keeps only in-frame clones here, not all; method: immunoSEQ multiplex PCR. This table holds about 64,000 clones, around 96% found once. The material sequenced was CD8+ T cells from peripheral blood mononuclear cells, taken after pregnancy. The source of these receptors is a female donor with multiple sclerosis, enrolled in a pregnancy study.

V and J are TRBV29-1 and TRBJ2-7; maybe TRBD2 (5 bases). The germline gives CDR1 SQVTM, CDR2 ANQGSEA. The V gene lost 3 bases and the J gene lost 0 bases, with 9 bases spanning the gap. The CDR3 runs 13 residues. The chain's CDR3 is CSVETTSSYEQYF. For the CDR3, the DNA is TGCAGCGTTGAGACTACCAGCTCCTACGAGCAGTACTTC.

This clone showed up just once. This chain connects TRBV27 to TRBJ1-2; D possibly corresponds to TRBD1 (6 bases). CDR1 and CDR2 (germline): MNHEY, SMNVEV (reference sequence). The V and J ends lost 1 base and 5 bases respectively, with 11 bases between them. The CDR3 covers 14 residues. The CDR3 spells CASSLWPGAYGYTF. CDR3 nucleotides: TGTGCCAGCAGTTTATGGCCAGGGGCTTATGGCTACACCTTC.

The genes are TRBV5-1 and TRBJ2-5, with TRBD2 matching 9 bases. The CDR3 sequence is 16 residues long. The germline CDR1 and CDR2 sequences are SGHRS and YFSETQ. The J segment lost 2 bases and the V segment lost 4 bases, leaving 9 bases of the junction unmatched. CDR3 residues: CASSQQREVSQETQYF. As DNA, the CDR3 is TGCGCCAGCAGCCAGCAGCGGGAGGTTAGTCAAGAGACCCAGTACTTC.

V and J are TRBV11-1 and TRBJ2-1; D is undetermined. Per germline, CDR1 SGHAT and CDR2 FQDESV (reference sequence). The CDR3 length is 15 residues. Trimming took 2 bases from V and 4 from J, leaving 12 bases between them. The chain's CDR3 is CASSLSITLYNEQFF. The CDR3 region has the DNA TGTGCCAGCAGCTTAAGTATAACACTATACAATGAGCAGTTCTTC.

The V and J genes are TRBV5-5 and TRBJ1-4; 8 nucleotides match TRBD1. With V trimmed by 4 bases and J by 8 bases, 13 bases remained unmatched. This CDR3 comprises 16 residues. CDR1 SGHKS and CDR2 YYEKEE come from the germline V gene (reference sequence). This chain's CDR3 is CASSRGQGAQVEKLFF. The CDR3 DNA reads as TGTGCCAGCAGCCGGGGTCAGGGGGCGCAGGTAGAAAAACTGTTTTTT. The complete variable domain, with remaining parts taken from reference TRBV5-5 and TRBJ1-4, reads DAGVTQSPTHLIKTRGQQVTLRCSPISGHKSVSWYQQVLGQGPQFIFQYYEKEERGRGNFPDRFSARQFPNYSSELNVNALLLGDSALYLCASSRGQGAQVEKLFFGSGTQLSVL.

DNA for the CDR3: TGTGCCAGCAGCCCCGAACGGGCAGGGGACACCTTC. It encodes CASSPERAGDTF. The J gene is TRBJ1-2, the V gene TRBV9; a weak D match, TRBD1 (6 bases). Per germline, CDR1 SGDLS and CDR2 YYNGEE. V was pared by 4 bases and J by 12 bases, with 16 bases between. The CDR3 is 12 amino acids.

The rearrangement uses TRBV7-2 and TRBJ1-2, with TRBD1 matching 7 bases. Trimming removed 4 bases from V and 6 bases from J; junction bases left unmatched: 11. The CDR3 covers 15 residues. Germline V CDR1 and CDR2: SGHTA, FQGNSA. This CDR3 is CASSSASMTGNGYTF. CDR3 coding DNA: TGTGCCAGCAGCTCAGCGTCCATGACAGGGAATGGCTACACCTTC.

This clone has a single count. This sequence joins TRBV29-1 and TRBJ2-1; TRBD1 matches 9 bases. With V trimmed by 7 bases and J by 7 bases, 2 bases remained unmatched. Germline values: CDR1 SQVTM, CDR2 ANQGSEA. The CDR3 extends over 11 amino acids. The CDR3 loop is CSGDRGNEQFF. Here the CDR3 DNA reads TGCAGCGGTGACAGGGGGAATGAGCAGTTCTTC.

In DNA, the CDR3 is TGTGCCAGCAGCCAAGATCCCGGGTTGGGAAACACCATATATTTT. This translates into CASSQDPGLGNTIYF. The V gene is TRBV4-2, the J gene TRBJ1-3; D not certain. The CDR3 covers 15 residues. Trimming removed 0 bases at V and 4 bases at J, with 10 bases between. Germline CDR1 reads LGHNA; CDR2 reads YNFKEQ.

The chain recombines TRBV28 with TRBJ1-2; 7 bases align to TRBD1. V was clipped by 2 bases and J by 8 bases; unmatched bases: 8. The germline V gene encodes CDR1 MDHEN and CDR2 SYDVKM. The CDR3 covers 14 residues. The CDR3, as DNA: TGTGCCAGCAGTTTAAAGGGGGCAGGGTTAGGCTACACCTTC. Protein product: CASSLKGAGLGYTF.

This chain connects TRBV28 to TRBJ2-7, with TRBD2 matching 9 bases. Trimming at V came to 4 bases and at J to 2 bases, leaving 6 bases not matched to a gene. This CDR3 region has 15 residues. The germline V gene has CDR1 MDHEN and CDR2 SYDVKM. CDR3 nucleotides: TGTGCCAGCAGTTATAGGAGCGGGGGGACCTACGAGCAGTACTTC. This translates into CASSYRSGGTYEQYF.

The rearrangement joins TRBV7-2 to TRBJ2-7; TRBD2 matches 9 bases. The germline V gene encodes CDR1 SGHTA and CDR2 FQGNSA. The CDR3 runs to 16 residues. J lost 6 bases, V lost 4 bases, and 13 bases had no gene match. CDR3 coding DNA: TGTGCCAGCAGCTCAGGAACCCCGGGACTAGCTTTCGAGCAGTACTTC. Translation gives CASSSGTPGLAFEQYF.

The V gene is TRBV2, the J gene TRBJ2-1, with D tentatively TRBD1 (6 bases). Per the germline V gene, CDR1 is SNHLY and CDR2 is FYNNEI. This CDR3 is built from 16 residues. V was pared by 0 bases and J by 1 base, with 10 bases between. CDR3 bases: TGTGCCAGCAGTGAAGCCCACAGGGAGTCCTACAATGAGCAGTTCTTC. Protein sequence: CASSEAHRESYNEQFF.

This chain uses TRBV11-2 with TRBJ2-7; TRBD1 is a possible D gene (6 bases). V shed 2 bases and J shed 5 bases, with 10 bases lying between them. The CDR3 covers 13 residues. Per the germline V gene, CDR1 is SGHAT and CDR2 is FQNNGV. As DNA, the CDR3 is TGTGCCAGCAGCTTATCAGGGGACCACGAGCAGTACTTC. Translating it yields CASSLSGDHEQYF.

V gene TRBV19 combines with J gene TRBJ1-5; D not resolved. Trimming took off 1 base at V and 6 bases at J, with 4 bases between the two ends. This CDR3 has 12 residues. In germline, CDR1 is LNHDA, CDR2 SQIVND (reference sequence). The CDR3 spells CASSIGGQPQHF. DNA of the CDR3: TGTGCCAGTAGTATAGGAGGTCAGCCCCAGCATTTT.

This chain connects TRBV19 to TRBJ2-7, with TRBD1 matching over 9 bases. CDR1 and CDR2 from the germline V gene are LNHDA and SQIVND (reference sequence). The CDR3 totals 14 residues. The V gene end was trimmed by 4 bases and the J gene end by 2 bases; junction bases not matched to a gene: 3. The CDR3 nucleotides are TGTGCCAGTAGTACCGGGACAGGGCCCTACGAGCAGTACTTC. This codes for CASSTGTGPYEQYF.

DNA for the CDR3: TGTGCCAGCAGCTATGGACAGGGGCGCAGGGCAACAGCAGGCACAGATACGCAGTATTTT. It encodes CASSYGQGRRATAGTDTQYF. The chain combines TRBV28 with TRBJ2-3, with 9 bases aligning to TRBD1. The CDR3 runs 20 residues. The V and J ends lost 6 bases and 1 base, in that order; junction bases with no gene match: 20. The germline V gene encodes CDR1 MDHEN and CDR2 SYDVKM.

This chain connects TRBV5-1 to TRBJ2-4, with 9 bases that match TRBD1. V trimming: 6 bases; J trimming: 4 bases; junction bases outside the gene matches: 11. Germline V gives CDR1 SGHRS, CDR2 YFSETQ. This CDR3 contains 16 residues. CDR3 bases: TGCGCCAGCAACCAAGGGTGGACAGGGGAAAAAAACATTCAGTACTTC. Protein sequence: CASNQGWTGEKNIQYF.

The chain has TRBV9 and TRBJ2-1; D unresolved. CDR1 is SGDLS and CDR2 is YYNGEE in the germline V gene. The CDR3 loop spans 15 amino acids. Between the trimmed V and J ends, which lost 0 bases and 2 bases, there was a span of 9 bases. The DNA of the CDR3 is TGTGCCAGCAGCGTAGAACCGGTTGCCTACAATGAGCAGTTCTTC. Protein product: CASSVEPVAYNEQFF.

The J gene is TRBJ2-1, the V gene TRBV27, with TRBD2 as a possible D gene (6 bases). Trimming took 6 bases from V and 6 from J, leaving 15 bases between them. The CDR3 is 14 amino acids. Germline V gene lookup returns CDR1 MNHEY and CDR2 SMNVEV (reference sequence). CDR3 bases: TGTGCCAGCAGCTGGAGGGGTTTGGGCAATGAGCAGTTCTTC. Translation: CASSWRGLGNEQFF.

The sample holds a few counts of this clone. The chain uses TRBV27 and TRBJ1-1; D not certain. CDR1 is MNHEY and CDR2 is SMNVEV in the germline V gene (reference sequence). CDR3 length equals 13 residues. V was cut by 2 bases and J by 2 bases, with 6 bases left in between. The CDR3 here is CASSLADNTEAFF. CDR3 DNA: TGTGCCAGCAGTTTAGCAGATAACACTGAAGCTTTCTTT.

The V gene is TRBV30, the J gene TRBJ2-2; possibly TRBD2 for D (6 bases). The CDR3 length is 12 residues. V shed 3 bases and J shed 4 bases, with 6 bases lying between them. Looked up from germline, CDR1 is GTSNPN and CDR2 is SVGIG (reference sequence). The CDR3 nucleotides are TGTGCCTGGAGGGGGGGCACCGGGGAGCTGTTTTTT. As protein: CAWRGGTGELFF. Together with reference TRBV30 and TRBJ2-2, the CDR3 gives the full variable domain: SQTIHQWPATLVQPVGSPLSLECTVEGTSNPNLYWYRQAAGRGLQLLFYSVGIGQISSEVPQNLSASRPQDRQFILSSKKLLLSDSGFYLCAWRGGTGELFFGEGSRLTVL.

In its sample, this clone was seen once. CDR3 bases: TGTGCCAGCAGCCGTTCAGGCGATTATGCGGATACGCAGTATTTT. It encodes CASSRSGDYADTQYF. This chain uses TRBV14 with TRBJ2-3; D is undetermined. V lost 4 bases to trimming and J lost 6 bases, with 17 bases between them. Germline values: CDR1 SGHDN, CDR2 FVKESK. The CDR3 runs 15 residues.

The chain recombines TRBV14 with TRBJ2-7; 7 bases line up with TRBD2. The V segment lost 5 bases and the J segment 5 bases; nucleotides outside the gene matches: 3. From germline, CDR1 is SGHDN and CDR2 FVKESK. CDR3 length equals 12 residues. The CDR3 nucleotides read TGTGCCAGCAGCTTGGGAGGGGACGAGCAGTACTTC. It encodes CASSLGGDEQYF.

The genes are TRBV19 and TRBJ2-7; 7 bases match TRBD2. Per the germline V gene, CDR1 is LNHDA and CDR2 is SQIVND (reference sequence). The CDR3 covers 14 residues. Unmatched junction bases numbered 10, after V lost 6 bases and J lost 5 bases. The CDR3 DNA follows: TGTGCCAGTAGCAACTGGCGGGAGAGGGACGAGCAGTACTTC. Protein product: CASSNWRERDEQYF. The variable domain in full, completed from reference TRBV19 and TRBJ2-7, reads DGGITQSPKYLFRKEGQNVTLSCEQNLNHDAMYWYRQDPGQGLRLIYYSQIVNDFQKGDIAEGYSVSREKKESFPLTVTSAQKNPTAFYLCASSNWRERDEQYFGPGTRLTVT.

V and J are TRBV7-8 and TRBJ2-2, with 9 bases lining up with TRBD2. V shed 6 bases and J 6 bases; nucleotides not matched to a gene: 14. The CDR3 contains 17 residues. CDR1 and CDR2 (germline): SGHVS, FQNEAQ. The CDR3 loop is CASRMRGLAGKPGELFF. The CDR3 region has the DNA TGTGCCAGCAGGATGCGGGGGCTAGCGGGAAAGCCCGGGGAGCTGTTTTTT. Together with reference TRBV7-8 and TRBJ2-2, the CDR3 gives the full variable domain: GAGVSQSPRYKVAKRGQDVALRCDPISGHVSLFWYQQALGQGPEFLTYFQNEAQLDKSGLPSDRFFAERPEGSVSTLKIQRTQQEDSAVYLCASRMRGLAGKPGELFFGEGSRLTVL.

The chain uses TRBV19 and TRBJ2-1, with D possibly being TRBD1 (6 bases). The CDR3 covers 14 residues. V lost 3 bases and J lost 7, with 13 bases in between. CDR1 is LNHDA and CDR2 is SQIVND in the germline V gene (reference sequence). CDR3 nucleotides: TGTGCCAGTAGTATGTCAGGGGACGATAATGAGCAGTTCTTC. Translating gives CASSMSGDDNEQFF.

In DNA, the CDR3 is TGTGCCAGCAGCCAAGATTGGGCAGGGGGAGGCGAGCAGTACTTC. As protein: CASSQDWAGGGEQYF. The chain carries TRBV4-2 and TRBJ2-7; D might be TRBD1 (7 bases). Germline V gives CDR1 LGHNA, CDR2 YNFKEQ. The CDR3 runs 15 residues. The V end lost 0 bases, the J end lost 6 bases, and 15 bases lay between the germline ends.